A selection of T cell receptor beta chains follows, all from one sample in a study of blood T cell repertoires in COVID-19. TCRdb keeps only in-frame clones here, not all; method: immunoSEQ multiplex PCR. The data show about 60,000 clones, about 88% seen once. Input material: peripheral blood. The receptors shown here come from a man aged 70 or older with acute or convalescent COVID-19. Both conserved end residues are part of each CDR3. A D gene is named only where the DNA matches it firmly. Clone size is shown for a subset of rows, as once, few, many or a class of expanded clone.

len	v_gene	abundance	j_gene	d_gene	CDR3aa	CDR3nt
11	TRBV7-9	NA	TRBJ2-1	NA	CASSANNEQFF	TGTGCCAGCAGCGCGAACAATGAGCAGTTCTTC
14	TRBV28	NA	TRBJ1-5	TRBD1	CASSSRTGVQPQHF	TGTGCCAGCAGTTCAAGGACAGGGGTTCAGCCCCAGCATTTT
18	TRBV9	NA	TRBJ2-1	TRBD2	CASSPAASGGFSYNEQFF	TGTGCCAGCAGCCCCGCAGCTAGCGGGGGATTCTCCTACAATGAGCAGTTCTTC
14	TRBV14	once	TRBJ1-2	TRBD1	CASSPQGGIYGYTF	TGTGCCAGCAGCCCACAGGGGGGCATCTATGGCTACACCTTC
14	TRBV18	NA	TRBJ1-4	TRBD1	CASSPGQPNEKLFF	TGTGCCAGCTCACCGGGACAGCCTAATGAAAAACTGTTTTTT
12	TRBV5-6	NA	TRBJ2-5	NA	CASRASVETQYF	TGTGCCAGCAGGGCTAGCGTGGAGACCCAGTACTTC
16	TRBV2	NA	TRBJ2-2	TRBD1	CASSEMGQKFTGELFF	TGTGCCAGCAGTGAAATGGGACAGAAATTCACCGGGGAGCTGTTTTTT
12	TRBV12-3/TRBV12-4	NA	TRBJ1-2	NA	CASRLREDGYTF	TGTGCCAGCAGGCTCAGGGAAGATGGCTACACCTTC
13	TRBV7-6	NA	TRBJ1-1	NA	CASSFWQNTEAFF	TGTGCCAGCAGCTTTTGGCAGAACACTGAAGCTTTCTTT
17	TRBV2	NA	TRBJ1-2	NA	CASSQTIDRSELYGYTF	TGTGCCAGCAGTCAAACCATCGACCGGTCGGAGCTCTATGGCTACACCTTC
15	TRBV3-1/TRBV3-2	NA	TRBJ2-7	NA	CASSHSGFISYEQYF	TGTGCCAGCAGCCATTCCGGGTTTATATCCTACGAGCAGTACTTC
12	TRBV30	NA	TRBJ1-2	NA	CAWSTQGYGYTF	TGTGCCTGGAGTACACAGGGATATGGCTACACCTTC
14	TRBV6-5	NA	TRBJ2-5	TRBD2	CASSRLASWETQYF	TGTGCCAGCAGTAGACTAGCGTCGTGGGAGACCCAGTACTTC
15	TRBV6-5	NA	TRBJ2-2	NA	CASSYSEGDTGELFF	TGTGCCAGCAGTTACTCGGAGGGTGACACCGGGGAGCTGTTTTTT
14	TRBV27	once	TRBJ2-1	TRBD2	CASSLPGTSSVQFF	TGTGCCAGCAGTTTACCCGGGACTAGCTCAGTGCAGTTCTTC
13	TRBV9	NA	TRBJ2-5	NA	CASSVDRQETQYF	TGTGCCAGCAGCGTAGACAGACAAGAGACCCAGTACTTC
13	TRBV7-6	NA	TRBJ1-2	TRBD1	CASSRDRGECYTF	TGTGCCAGCAGCCGAGACAGGGGAGAATGCTACACCTTC
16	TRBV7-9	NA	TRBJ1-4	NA	CASSILGGSTNEKLFF	TGTGCCAGCAGCATCTTGGGAGGCTCAACTAATGAAAAACTGTTTTTT
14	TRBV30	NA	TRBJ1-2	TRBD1	CAWSTGGLGYGYTF	TGTGCCTGGAGTACAGGGGGACTCGGCTATGGCTACACCTTC
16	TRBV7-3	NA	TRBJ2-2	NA	CASSSSTGLNTGELFF	TGTGCCAGCAGCTCCTCGACAGGTCTGAACACCGGGGAGCTGTTTTTT
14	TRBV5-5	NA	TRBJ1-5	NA	CASSLSRGNQPQHF	TGTGCCAGCAGCTTAAGTCGGGGCAATCAGCCCCAGCATTTT
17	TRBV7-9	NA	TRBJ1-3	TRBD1	CASSLATGGDYGNTIYF	TGTGCCAGCAGCTTAGCGACAGGGGGCGACTATGGAAACACCATATATTTT
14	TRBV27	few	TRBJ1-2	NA	CASSLRGSVYGYTF	TGTGCCAGCAGTTTGCGGGGGTCTGTCTATGGCTACACCTTC
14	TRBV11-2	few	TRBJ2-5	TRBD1	CASSYWTGMETQYF	TGTGCCAGCAGCTACTGGACAGGAATGGAGACCCAGTACTTC
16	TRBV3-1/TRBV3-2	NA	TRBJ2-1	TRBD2	CASSQVSGGPGNEQFF	TGTGCCAGCAGCCAAGTTAGCGGGGGGCCGGGTAATGAGCAGTTCTTC
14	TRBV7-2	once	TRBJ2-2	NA	CASSIRTPTGELFF	TGTGCCAGCAGCATTAGGACACCCACCGGGGAGCTGTTTTTT
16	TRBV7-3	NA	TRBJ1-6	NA	CASSLFSRHSNSPLHF	TGTGCCAGCAGCTTATTCTCTAGGCACTCAAATTCACCCCTCCACTTT
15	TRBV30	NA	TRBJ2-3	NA	CAWTPRQFPTDTQYF	TGTGCCTGGACCCCACGACAGTTTCCCACAGATACGCAGTATTTT
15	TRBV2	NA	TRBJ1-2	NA	CASIPPKVRDYGYTF	TGTGCCAGCATTCCCCCCAAAGTCCGGGACTATGGCTACACCTTC
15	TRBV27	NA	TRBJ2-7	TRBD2	CASSLSAGGLYEQYF	TGTGCCAGCAGTTTATCCGCGGGGGGGCTCTACGAGCAGTACTTC
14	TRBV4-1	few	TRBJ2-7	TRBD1	CASSYPGTAYEQYF	TGCGCCAGCAGCTACCCCGGGACAGCCTACGAGCAGTACTTC
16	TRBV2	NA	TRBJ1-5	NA	CASSLVGGHSNQPQHF	TGTGCCAGCAGCCTCGTAGGGGGTCATAGCAATCAGCCCCAGCATTTT
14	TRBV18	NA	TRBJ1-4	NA	CASSQYSSNEKLFF	TGTGCCAGCTCTCAATACAGTTCTAATGAAAAACTGTTTTTT
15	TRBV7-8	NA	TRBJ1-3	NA	CASSLASMAGNTIYF	TGTGCCAGCAGCCTTGCCTCAATGGCAGGAAACACCATATATTTT
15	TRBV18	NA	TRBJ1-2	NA	CASSPDWGGGYGYTF	TGTGCCAGCTCACCGGATTGGGGGGGTGGCTATGGCTACACCTTC
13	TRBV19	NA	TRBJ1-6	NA	CASNRDGDSPLHF	TGTGCCAGTAACAGGGACGGAGATTCACCCCTCCACTTT
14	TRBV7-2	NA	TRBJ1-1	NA	CASSPGSWNTEAFF	TGTGCCAGCAGCCCCGGGAGTTGGAACACTGAAGCTTTCTTT
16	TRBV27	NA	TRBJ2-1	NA	CASSSISGTRYNEQFF	TGTGCCAGCAGTTCAATAAGCGGGACAAGGTACAATGAGCAGTTCTTC
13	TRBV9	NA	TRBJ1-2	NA	CASSVAGLYGYTF	TGTGCCAGCAGCGTAGCGGGACTCTATGGCTACACCTTC
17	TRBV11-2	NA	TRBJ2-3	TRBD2	CASSLSGVAGLTDTQYF	TGTGCCAGCAGCCTATCTGGGGTAGCGGGGCTTACAGATACGCAGTATTTT
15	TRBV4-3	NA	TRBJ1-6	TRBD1	CASSQSRDRASPLHF	TGCGCCAGCAGCCAATCCCGGGACAGGGCTTCACCCCTCCACTTT
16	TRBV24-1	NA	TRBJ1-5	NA	CATSKQPRARNQPQHF	TGTGCCACCAGTAAGCAACCCCGAGCCCGCAATCAGCCCCAGCATTTT
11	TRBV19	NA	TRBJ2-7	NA	CASKEGYEQYF	TGTGCCAGTAAAGAGGGCTACGAGCAGTACTTC
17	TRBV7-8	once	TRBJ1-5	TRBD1	CASSWDREADSNQPQHF	TGTGCCAGCAGCTGGGACAGGGAGGCGGACAGCAATCAGCCCCAGCATTTT
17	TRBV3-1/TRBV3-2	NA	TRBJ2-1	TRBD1	CASREGSGTGIYNEQFF	TGTGCCAGCAGAGAAGGCTCCGGGACAGGCATCTACAATGAGCAGTTCTTC
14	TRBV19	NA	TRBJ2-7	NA	CASSSRQAPYEQYF	TGTGCCAGTAGTTCCCGACAGGCCCCCTACGAGCAGTACTTC
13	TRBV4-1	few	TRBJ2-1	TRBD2	CASSGGSYNEQFF	TGCGCCTCTAGCGGGGGCTCCTACAATGAGCAGTTCTTC
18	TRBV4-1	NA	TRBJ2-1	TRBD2	CASSSSTSGGPLANEQFF	TGCGCCAGCAGCTCTTCCACTAGCGGGGGGCCTCTCGCGAATGAGCAGTTCTTC
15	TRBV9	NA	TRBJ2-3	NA	CASSQLRGSTDTQYF	TGTGCCAGCAGCCAGCTCCGGGGGAGCACAGATACGCAGTATTTT
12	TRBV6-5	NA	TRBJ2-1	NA	CASSSPTDEQFF	TGTGCCAGCAGTTCCCCGACTGATGAGCAGTTCTTC
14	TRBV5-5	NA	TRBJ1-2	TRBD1	CASSPGQGSYGYTF	TGTGCCAGCAGCCCGGGACAGGGAAGCTATGGCTACACCTTC
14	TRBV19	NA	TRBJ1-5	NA	CASSGQYSNQPQHF	TGTGCCAGTAGTGGACAGTATAGCAATCAGCCCCAGCATTTT
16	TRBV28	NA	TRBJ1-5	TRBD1	CASRRKGTGGNQPQHF	TGTGCCAGCAGAAGAAAAGGGACAGGGGGCAATCAGCCCCAGCATTTT
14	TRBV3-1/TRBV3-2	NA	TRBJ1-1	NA	CASSFDLRDTEAFF	TGTGCCAGCAGCTTCGACTTGAGAGACACTGAAGCTTTCTTT